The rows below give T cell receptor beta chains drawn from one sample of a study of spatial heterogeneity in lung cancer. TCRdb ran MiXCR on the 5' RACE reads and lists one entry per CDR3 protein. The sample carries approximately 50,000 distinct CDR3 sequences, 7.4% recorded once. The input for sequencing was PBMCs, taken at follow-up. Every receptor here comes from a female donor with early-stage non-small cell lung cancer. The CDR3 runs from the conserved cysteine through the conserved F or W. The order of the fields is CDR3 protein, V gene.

CSGTGVNHEQFF	TRBV29-1
CASSLEPSDTQYF	TRBV5-1
CASSLGQDRNTGELFF	TRBV4-1
CASTGGQGNEKLFF	TRBV28
CASSPQPGRGAHEQYF	TRBV5-1
CSGRQGNYGYTF	TRBV29-1
CASSQELAGIYSYNEQFF	TRBV5-6
CATSDFLAGDYNEQFF	TRBV24-1
CASSPGTSLGYNEQFF	TRBV19
CASSEAGQGEQYF	TRBV6-1
CASKPPGLVRFDEQFF	TRBV12-3/TRBV12-4
CASSDPPGLAGGSTDTQYF	TRBV2
CASSRQGQKNIQYF	TRBV27
CASSLEGGRNEKLFF	TRBV5-1
CASSLEGGDQPQHF	TRBV7-2
CASRSGTDYEQYF	TRBV7-6
CSAGTQGDEQYF	TRBV20-1
CASSPGTLISYEQYF	TRBV7-2
CASSLVSGLGNQPQHF	TRBV7-6
CASMWAATLNEAFF	TRBV6-6
CANRRDRAGSYNSPLHF	TRBV6-1
CASSRTGVTGDEKLFF	TRBV5-1
CSVEIGRLTDTQYF	TRBV29-1
CSARGTSVRDTQYF	TRBV20-1
CASSFGAPTGELFF	TRBV12-3/TRBV12-4
CASSLKPGDSQYF	TRBV5-6
CASSRQGYEQFF	TRBV2
CASSYSGQRYNSPLHF	TRBV6-5
CASSLPRGTETQYF	TRBV5-6
CASSGDGETQYF	TRBV2
CASSFRLGLSDSYEQYF	TRBV12-3/TRBV12-4
CASSLGGTASYEQYF	TRBV13
CASSAQGQGSPLHF	TRBV12-3/TRBV12-4
CATSSGVDGYTF	TRBV24-1
CASGSGGGAKNIQYF	TRBV11-2
CATSGAHTEAFF	TRBV28
CASRTGGLPTPLHF	TRBV6-1
CASSGRGSQETQYF	TRBV12-3/TRBV12-4
CASSPPPRGGAARFEQFF	TRBV4-2
CASSYGGAQETQYF	TRBV6-6
CASSLGGTGELFF	TRBV12-3/TRBV12-4
CASSPRGWQAEETQYF	TRBV7-9
CASSYLAGQYEQYF	TRBV6-5
CASSQEGAGRNYGYTF	TRBV4-1
CSAPSGGNTDTQYF	TRBV20-1
CASSSSLRGGTDTQYF	TRBV7-9
CASSLVRDPDTQYF	TRBV5-5
CASSSRTSGGNEQFF	TRBV7-2
CATSDLRGGGNPTDTQYF	TRBV24-1
CATSREWGGVTDTQYF	TRBV15
CAISYSGKDTDTQYF	TRBV10-3
CATSDLGGRADTQYF	TRBV24-1
CASSFGTFTDTQYF	TRBV5-1
CASSYSLLAVTNEKLFF	TRBV6-5